The 17 T cell receptor beta chains below all came from one sample that was sequenced in a study of shared clonotypes between healthy human individuals. CD45RO-negative, CCR7-positively selected cells formed the naive CD8 fraction, excluding terminally differentiated effector memory CD45RA+ cells. Assay used: immunoSEQ multiplex PCR; TCRdb lists only in-frame clones, some missing. The data hold 2 million or so clones, with 85% to 95% observed a single time. Sequenced: naive CD8+ T cells sorted from blood. These receptors all come from a man between 18 and 35 years old in good health.

The chain joins TRBV28 to TRBJ1-1, with a tentative D call TRBD1 (5 bases). Trimming shortened V by 2 bases and J by 3 bases, and 10 bases separated the two germline ends. Germline CDR1 and CDR2: MDHEN and SYDVKM. The CDR3 has 14 residues. DNA of the CDR3: TGTGCCAGCAGTTTAAGAGGGGTCTACACTGAAGCTTTCTTT. Translating gives CASSLRGVYTEAFF. Variable domain in full (rest from reference TRBV28 and TRBJ1-1): DVKVTQSSRYLVKRTGEKVFLECVQDMDHENMFWYRQDPGLGLRLIYFSYDVKMKEKGDIPEGYSVSREKKERFSLILESASTNQTSMYLCASSLRGVYTEAFFGQGTRLTVV.

This chain joins TRBV7-9 and TRBJ2-1, with D hard to call. Germline CDR1 SEHNR, CDR2 FQNEAQ (reference sequence). This CDR3 is built from 13 residues. The germline V and J ends were trimmed by 1 base and 5 bases, with 6 bases remaining between them. The CDR3, as DNA: TGTGCCAGCAGCTTAGTGATCAACAATGAGCAGTTCTTC. Residues: CASSLVINNEQFF.

This chain links TRBV7-3 with TRBJ1-5; D perhaps matches TRBD1 (6 bases). CDR1 SGHTA and CDR2 FQGTGA come from the germline V gene. Trimming took 2 bases from V and 5 from J, leaving 16 bases between them. This CDR3 has 16 residues. As DNA, the CDR3 is TGTGCCAGCAGCTTAGGCATGGTGGACAGCGATCAGCCCCAGCATTTT. Translating it yields CASSLGMVDSDQPQHF.

V is TRBV5-1 and J is TRBJ1-1, with D hard to call. The CDR3 has 13 residues. V lost 3 bases and J 3 bases, leaving 9 bases between the germline ends. Germline CDR1 is SGHRS and CDR2 is YFSETQ. In nucleotides, the CDR3 is TGCGCCAGCAGCTCGATCCAGTACACTGAAGCTTTCTTT. Protein: CASSSIQYTEAFF.

J is TRBJ2-2 and V is TRBV15, with a tentative D call TRBD2 (6 bases). Germline CDR1 is LNHNV and CDR2 is YYDKDF (reference sequence). V was cut by 3 bases and J by 4 bases, with 15 bases left in between. This CDR3 contains 16 residues. The CDR3 DNA follows: TGTGCCACCAGCAGTGGTAGCGGTGGGGGCACCGGGGAGCTGTTTTTT. Translation: CATSSGSGGGTGELFF.

This clone was observed a handful of times. The V call is TRBV7-9, the J call TRBJ1-1, with no clear D. Trimming removed 5 bases from V and 1 base from J, with 14 bases in between. Germline loops: CDR1 SEHNR, CDR2 FQNEAQ (reference sequence). The CDR3 has 15 residues. CDR3 coding DNA: TGTGCCAGCAGCCCCGCGGACGGAGGGAACACTGAAGCTTTCTTT. Protein product: CASSPADGGNTEAFF.

The genes are TRBV4-2 and TRBJ2-7; 8 positions match TRBD2. Germline CDR1 LGHNA, CDR2 YNFKEQ. V shed 5 bases, J shed 1 base, and the junction held 10 bases outside the gene matches. The CDR3 is made up of 16 amino acids. The CDR3 spells CASSARSSGGSYEQYF. Here the CDR3 DNA reads TGTGCCAGCAGCGCGAGGTCCAGCGGGGGTTCCTACGAGCAGTACTTC.

As concerns this clone: The same CDR3 is also encoded by other DNA sequences in this sample. This chain links TRBV7-9 with TRBJ2-2; D remains unclear. V was shortened by 0 bases and J by 6 bases, with 2 bases between the two germline ends. This CDR3 comprises 12 residues. Germline V lookup: CDR1 SEHNR, CDR2 FQNEAQ (reference sequence). CDR3 bases: TGTGCCAGCAGCTTAGCTCCCGGGGAGCTGTTTTTT. This translates into CASSLAPGELFF.

The chain links TRBV5-1 to TRBJ2-2, with D uncertain. Germline V gene lookup returns CDR1 SGHRS and CDR2 YFSETQ. Trimming shortened V by 0 bases and J by 0 bases, and 6 bases separated the two germline ends. The CDR3 has 15 amino acids. This CDR3 is CASSLDRPNTGELFF. The DNA of the CDR3 is TGCGCCAGCAGCTTGGACAGACCGAACACCGGGGAGCTGTTTTTT.

The chain uses TRBV28 and TRBJ2-1; D remains ambiguous. The CDR3 consists of 15 residues. CDR1 and CDR2 from the germline V gene are MDHEN and SYDVKM. V lost 3 bases and J 2 bases, leaving 11 bases between the germline ends. The DNA of the CDR3 is TGTGCCAGCAGTTTTATCGAAGACCCCTACAATGAGCAGTTCTTC. Protein: CASSFIEDPYNEQFF.

V gene TRBV4-3 combines with J gene TRBJ2-7; TRBD1 aligns across 9 bases. CDR1 and CDR2 from the germline V gene are LGHNA and YSLEER. The junction had 17 bases not matched to a gene; V was cut back by 1 base and J by 7 bases. The CDR3 extends over 18 amino acids. The CDR3 DNA reads as TGCGCCAGCAGCCAAGCTTTTCCCGGGACAGGGCCTTTCGGGGAGCAGTACTTC. The encoded protein is CASSQAFPGTGPFGEQYF.

The CDR3 is CASSKLAGPYNEQFF. Here the CDR3 DNA reads TGTGCCAGCAGCAAACTAGCGGGACCCTACAATGAGCAGTTCTTC. The V and J genes are TRBV21-1 and TRBJ2-1; TRBD2 is taken as the D call from the table, unchecked against the DNA. TRBV21-1 is deemed a pseudogene. The CDR3 has 15 residues.

This clone was found once. V is TRBV5-4 and J is TRBJ1-1; a possible D gene is TRBD1 (6 bases). V lost 0 bases and J 7 bases, leaving 22 bases between the germline ends. CDR3 size: 17 residues. CDR1 is SGHNT, CDR2 YYREEE, per germline (reference sequence). CDR3 sequence: CASSLANLQGKKGEAFF. The CDR3 DNA follows: TGTGCCAGCAGCTTGGCAAACCTACAGGGAAAGAAAGGTGAAGCTTTCTTT.

Written as DNA, the CDR3 is TGTGCCAGCAGCGTCCGGGACAGGGTTTCCTACGAGCAGTACTTC. Its translation is CASSVRDRVSYEQYF. The gene calls are TRBV7-9 and TRBJ2-7; 9 nucleotides match TRBD1. Germline loops: CDR1 SEHNR, CDR2 FQNEAQ (reference sequence). This CDR3 region has 15 residues. V lost 5 bases to trimming and J lost 1 base; unmatched junction nucleotides: 6.

V is TRBV7-9 and J is TRBJ2-7, with D maybe TRBD1 (6 bases). The CDR3 runs to 13 residues. Germline V lookup: CDR1 SEHNR, CDR2 FQNEAQ (reference sequence). The ends were cut back, 7 bases at V and 3 bases at J, with 13 bases in the middle. CDR3 amino acids: CASKRGGYYEQYF. CDR3 DNA sequence: TGTGCCAGCAAACGAGGGGGTTACTACGAGCAGTACTTC.

The CDR3 DNA is TGCGCCAGCAGCCAAGACCGGTCCGTGGCAACTAATGAAAAACTGTTTTTT. Its translation: CASSQDRSVATNEKLFF. V is TRBV4-3 and J is TRBJ1-4; D not resolved. This CDR3 is built from 17 residues. Germline V gene lookup returns CDR1 LGHNA and CDR2 YSLEER. V shed 0 bases and J shed 0 bases, with 11 bases lying between them.

The rearrangement uses TRBV5-6 and TRBJ1-6, with a weak D call TRBD1 (5 bases). CDR1 SGHDT and CDR2 YYEEEE come from the germline V gene. The ends were cut back, 3 bases at V and 7 bases at J, with 23 bases in the middle. The CDR3 loop spans 18 amino acids. The chain's CDR3 is CASSSDLPTGRKNSPLHF. The CDR3 bases are TGTGCCAGCAGCTCGGACCTCCCGACGGGACGGAAGAATTCACCCCTCCACTTT.